This is a list of T cell receptor beta chains from one sample in a study of Ad26.COV2.S vaccination and SARS-CoV-2 variants. Sequencing used immunoSEQ multiplex PCR; TCRdb keeps in-frame clones, though not all of them. The table shows just under 250,000 clones, with approximately 90% occurring only once. The sequenced sample was peripheral blood, obtained in a trial of Ad26.COV2.S vaccine versus placebo. These receptors were obtained from a person aged 18 to 65 who received the Ad26.COV2.S COVID-19 vaccine or a placebo. Each CDR3 is given with its conserved first and last residue. Fields, in order: J gene, V gene, CDR3 length, D gene, clone size, CDR3 DNA, CDR3 protein. A D gene is named only where the DNA matches it firmly. Clone size appears in some rows only: once, few, many, or a class for an expanded clone.

>TRBJ2-7|TRBV4-3|15|TRBD2|few
TGCGCCAGCAGCCTAGGGACTAGCGGGACCTACGAGCAGTACTTC
CASSLGTSGTYEQYF
>TRBJ2-2|TRBV9|12|-|-
TGTGCCAGCAGCCCGACCTCCGGGGAGCTGTTTTTT
CASSPTSGELFF
>TRBJ1-5|TRBV10-2|14|-|-
TGCGCCAGCAGTGAAGCACAGGCAAATCAGCCCCAGCATTTT
CASSEAQANQPQHF
>TRBJ1-2|TRBV6-5|14|TRBD1|-
TGTGCCAGCAGTCACGACAGGGCGCCTTATGGCTACACCTTC
CASSHDRAPYGYTF
>TRBJ1-1|TRBV19|13|-|-
TGTGCCAGCGGAGGGCGGGGATACACTGAAGCTTTCTTT
CASGGRGYTEAFF
>TRBJ2-7|TRBV9|12|-|-
TGTGCCAGCAGCGTAATATGCTACGAGCAGTACTTC
CASSVICYEQYF
>TRBJ2-7|TRBV5-1|14|TRBD1|-
TGCGCCAGCAGCACGGGGGACAGGGGATACGAGCAGTACTTC
CASSTGDRGYEQYF
>TRBJ1-6|TRBV7-2|13|-|-
TGTGCCAGCAGCTTAATTGAGGATTCACCCCTCCACTTT
CASSLIEDSPLHF
>TRBJ1-2|TRBV6-2/TRBV6-3|15|-|-
TGTGCCAGCAGCCCCCCCGGACACAAGGTATATGGCTACACCTTC
CASSPPGHKVYGYTF
>TRBJ1-5|TRBV6-1|15|-|once
TGTGCCAGCAGTGACGATCGGGGGTTAGGCCAGCCCCAGCATTTT
CASSDDRGLGQPQHF
>TRBJ1-3|TRBV5-1|17|TRBD1|few
TGCGCCAGCAGCTTCTCGACAGGGGTCTCCTCTGGAAACACCATATATTTT
CASSFSTGVSSGNTIYF
>TRBJ2-1|TRBV18|15|TRBD1|once
TGTGCCAGCCAACCGGGACAGGGGGTTTACAATGAGCAGTTCTTC
CASQPGQGVYNEQFF
>TRBJ1-1|TRBV5-1|13|-|-
TGCGCCAGCAGTCCAGGGTTGTACACTGAAGCTTTCTTT
CASSPGLYTEAFF
>TRBJ1-3|TRBV7-8|17|-|-
TGTGCCAGCAGCTCGAATCCCAGGCCTGGTGGGGGAAACACCATATATTTT
CASSSNPRPGGGNTIYF
>TRBJ2-5|TRBV7-8|16|TRBD2|-
TGTGCCAGCAGCCCCCGCAAAACTAGCGGGGCTGAGACCCAGTACTTC
CASSPRKTSGAETQYF
>TRBJ1-1|TRBV2|14|-|-
TGTGCCAGCAGTCTACAGGGTAGACGTACTGAAGCTTTCTTT
CASSLQGRRTEAFF
>TRBJ2-2|TRBV9|12|-|-
TGTGCCAGCAATATCGGCACCGGGGAGCTGTTTTTT
CASNIGTGELFF
>TRBJ2-7|TRBV6-6|15|-|-
TGTGCCAGCAGTTACACCGGGACGAACTCCTACGAGCAGTACTTC
CASSYTGTNSYEQYF
>TRBJ2-1|TRBV9|14|TRBD2|-
TGTGCCAGCAGCGTAGGGAGCGGGAGCGGTGAGCAGTTCTTC
CASSVGSGSGEQFF
>TRBJ1-2|TRBV28|13|-|-
TGTGCCAGCAGGAGGGGGGGACTCTATGGCTACACCTTC
CASRRGGLYGYTF
>TRBJ1-2|TRBV6-5|14|-|-
TGTGCCAGCAGCCGCGACATAGCTAACTATGGCTACACCTTC
CASSRDIANYGYTF
>TRBJ2-7|TRBV28|14|TRBD2|-
TGTGCCAGCAGTCGAGCGGGAGGGCCGCACGAGCAGTACTTC
CASSRAGGPHEQYF
>TRBJ2-1|TRBV7-3|13|-|-
TGTGCCAGCAGCCCCGGCACCCAAAATGAGCAGTTCTTC
CASSPGTQNEQFF
>TRBJ1-1|TRBV6-5|11|TRBD1|-
TGTGCCAGCAGCCAGGGGGCTGAAGCTTTCTTT
CASSQGAEAFF
>TRBJ2-1|TRBV19|13|-|-
TGTGCCAGTAGTATGACCGGGGACAATGAGCAGTTCTTC
CASSMTGDNEQFF
>TRBJ1-1|TRBV28|12|-|-
TGTGCCAGCAGTCCGACCCTCGCTGAAGCTTTCTTT
CASSPTLAEAFF
>TRBJ2-7|TRBV2|13|TRBD1|-
TGTGCCAGCACTGGGACAGGGACGTACGAGCAGTACTTC
CASTGTGTYEQYF
>TRBJ1-2|TRBV5-4|15|-|once
TGTGCCAGCAGCTTGGGCGGACAAGGAGGCTATGGCTACACCTTC
CASSLGGQGGYGYTF
>TRBJ2-2|TRBV5-7|17|-|-
TGTGCCAGCAGCCACTGGCCGCGGACGGCGAACACCGGGGAGCTGTTTTTT
CASSHWPRTANTGELFF
>TRBJ1-5|TRBV25-1|12|-|-
TGTGCCAGCAGTGATGGTCGGCAGCCCCAGCATTTT
CASSDGRQPQHF
>TRBJ1-4|TRBV7-8|14|-|-
TGTGCCAGCAGCCCCTTGGGTCTTGGGGAAAAACTGTTTTTT
CASSPLGLGEKLFF
>TRBJ1-3|TRBV29-1|14|TRBD1|few
TGCAGCGTGGAGACAGGGCTCTCTGGAAACACCATATATTTT
CSVETGLSGNTIYF
>TRBJ2-7|TRBV6-2/TRBV6-3|13|-|-
TGTGCCAGCAGTTATAGGGCCACCTACGAGCAGTACTTC
CASSYRATYEQYF
>TRBJ2-7|TRBV5-1|15|TRBD2|-
TGCGCCAGCAGCCCGGGACTAGCTTGGGCCTACGAGCAGTACTTC
CASSPGLAWAYEQYF
>TRBJ2-5|TRBV6-5|16|TRBD1|-
TGTGCCAGCAGTTACTCCCGGGACAGGGTGGAAGAGACCCAGTACTTC
CASSYSRDRVEETQYF
>TRBJ1-1|TRBV25-1|13|TRBD1|few
TGTGCCACTACCGGGACAGGGAACACTGAAGCTTTCTTT
CATTGTGNTEAFF
>TRBJ2-1|TRBV7-7|15|TRBD2|-
TGTGCTAGCAGCTTGCTAGCGGGAGGTAGCAATGAGCAGTTCTTC
CASSLLAGGSNEQFF
>TRBJ1-6|TRBV27|14|-|-
TGTGCCAGCAGTGACCCGGACGGGAATTCACCCCTCCACTTT
CASSDPDGNSPLHF
>TRBJ2-3|TRBV9|19|TRBD2|-
TGTGCCAGCAGCGTAGGAATTCGCGCGGGAGGGCTTAGCACAGATACGCAGTATTTT
CASSVGIRAGGLSTDTQYF
>TRBJ2-3|TRBV11-3|15|TRBD2|-
TGTGCCAGCAGCTCCGAGCGGGGGGGCACAGATACGCAGTATTTT
CASSSERGGTDTQYF
>TRBJ1-1|TRBV6-2/TRBV6-3|16|-|once
TGTGCCAGCAGTGGAGGGGGACACCGAGGGGCAACTGAAGCTTTCTTT
CASSGGGHRGATEAFF
>TRBJ2-7|TRBV5-1|15|TRBD1|-
TGCGCCAGCAGCCACACCGGGACAGGGGCCTACGAGCAGTACTTC
CASSHTGTGAYEQYF
>TRBJ2-7|TRBV28|11|-|few
TGTGCCAGCAGTTTTAAAGGGGTGACGTACTTC
CASSFKGVTYF
>TRBJ1-2|TRBV5-8|16|-|-
TGTGCCAGCAGCAAAAGCCGGGCCCCGGGCGGCTATGGCTACACCTTC
CASSKSRAPGGYGYTF